These 7 T cell receptor beta chains share one sample of origin, sequenced in a study of CD8 T cells in ankylosing spondylitis. One entry per CDR3 protein results from TCRdb running MiXCR on the 5' RACE reads. The table lists 100,000 to 150,000 distinct CDR3 sequences, about 6.4% of them singletons. The sequenced sample consisted of blood, either unsorted or a sorted T cell fraction (not recorded which). The receptors were gathered from a male donor with ankylosing spondylitis or in good health (not recorded which).

This clonotype was observed many times. The chain employs TRBV20-1 and TRBJ2-3; TRBD2 matches at 10 bases. J gave up 5 bases and V 6 bases, and 5 bases lay outside the gene matches. CDR3 length: 13 amino acids. Germline CDR1 DFQATT, CDR2 SNEGSKA (reference sequence). The CDR3 coding sequence is TGCAGTGCGGACCTAGCGGGAGTAGATACGCAGTATTTT. This translates into CSADLAGVDTQYF.

In its sample, this clonotype was seen many times. V usage is TRBV5-1 and J usage is TRBJ1-2; 8 bases are a match to TRBD1. This CDR3 is 13 amino acids long. The germline gives CDR1 SGHRS, CDR2 YFSETQ. Germline trimming cut 4 bases from V and 6 bases from J; bases unmatched to any gene: 5. Here the CDR3 DNA reads TGCGCCAGCAGCCGGGACAGGACGGATGGCTACACCTTC. The encoded protein is CASSRDRTDGYTF.

There are many counts of this clonotype. The CDR3 nucleotides are TGCGCCAGCAGAGACGGGACAGCTAACTATGGCTACACCTTC. Encoded protein: CASRDGTANYGYTF. The chain is built from TRBV10-2 and TRBJ1-2; 7 nucleotides align to TRBD1. Per germline, CDR1 WSHSY and CDR2 SAAADI. The V gene end was trimmed by 6 bases and the J gene end by 0 bases; junction bases not matched to a gene: 4. This CDR3 is built from 14 residues.

In this sample, this clonotype turned up many times. The genes are TRBV30 and TRBJ2-2; TRBD1 might be the D (5 bases). V was pared by 4 bases and J by 1 base, with 19 bases between. CDR1 and CDR2 from the germline V gene are GTSNPN and SVGIG (reference sequence). CDR3 length: 17 amino acids. In nucleotides, the CDR3 is TGTGCCTGGACCAGCCCACCCTGGGGCGGGAACACCGGGGAGCTGTTTTTT. Translation: CAWTSPPWGGNTGELFF.

This clonotype was observed many times. This chain uses TRBV12-3 or TRBV12-4 with TRBJ1-2; D possibly corresponds to TRBD1 (6 bases). The CDR3 has 14 amino acids. Trimming took 6 bases from V and 6 from J, leaving 17 bases between them. The CDR3 region has the DNA TGTGCCAGCAGCCCTGGAGGGGGGACCCATGGCTACACCTTC. This gives the protein CASSPGGGTHGYTF.

The rearrangement joins TRBV30 to TRBJ1-1, with 10 positions matching TRBD1. The CDR3 length is 16 residues. The germline CDR1 and CDR2 sequences are GTSNPN and SVGIG (reference sequence). V lost 3 bases to trimming and J lost 3 bases; unmatched junction nucleotides: 10. The CDR3 spells CAWRETGTGVDTEAFF. The CDR3 bases are TGTGCCTGGAGAGAAACCGGGACAGGGGTCGACACTGAAGCTTTCTTT.

This clonotype was detected ten times or more. V is TRBV20-1 and J is TRBJ1-1; D not certain. Per the germline V gene, CDR1 is DFQATT and CDR2 is SNEGSKA (reference sequence). The CDR3 sequence is 12 residues long. V lost 3 bases, J lost 0 bases, and 5 bases lay in between. CDR3 nucleotide sequence: TGCAGTGCTAGGGTCCTGAACACTGAAGCTTTCTTT. Its translation: CSARVLNTEAFF.